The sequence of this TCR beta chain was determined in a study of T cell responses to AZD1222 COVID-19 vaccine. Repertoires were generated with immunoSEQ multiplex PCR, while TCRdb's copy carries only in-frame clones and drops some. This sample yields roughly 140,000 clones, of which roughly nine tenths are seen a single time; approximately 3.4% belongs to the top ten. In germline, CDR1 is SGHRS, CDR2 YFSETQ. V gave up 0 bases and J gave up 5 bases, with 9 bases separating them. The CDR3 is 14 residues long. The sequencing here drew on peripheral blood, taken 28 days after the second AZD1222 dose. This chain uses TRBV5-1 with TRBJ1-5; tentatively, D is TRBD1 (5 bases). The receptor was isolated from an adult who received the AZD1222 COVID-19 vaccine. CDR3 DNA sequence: TGCGCCAGCAGCTTGGGGTTGGGGGATCAGCCCCAGCATTTT. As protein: CASSLGLGDQPQHF.